The 11 T cell receptor beta chains below come from one sample, sequenced in a study of response to subunit inactivated influenza vaccine listed by TCRdb under 2018. The library was obtained by RT-PCR. This sample was sequenced with an Illumina HiSeq 2500. TCRdb reprocessing: public reads trimmed at Q25 with fastp, clones called with MiXCR, in-frame beta chains kept. All rows with the same CDR3 protein become a single entry with the most common DNA and genes. The sample includes about 480,000 distinct CDR3 sequences, with around 25% observed a single time. Of the sample, 1.9% falls within the top ten clones. Sequenced here: CD4+ T cells sorted from PBMCs, sampled 4 to 6 days after vaccination. These receptors all come from a man aged 45-65 years who received an inactivated influenza vaccine. Donor details come from another sample of the same person, matched by shared clones.

This clonotype showed up just a few times. The V call is TRBV4-3, the J call TRBJ1-1; D is unclear. CDR1 and CDR2 (germline): LGHNA, YSLEER. The V and J ends lost 1 base and 4 bases respectively, with 28 bases between them. The CDR3 is 20 amino acids. CDR3 nucleotides: TGCGCCAGCAGCCAAGGCCACGATCCCCGCCGAAAAGTGGGTTCCACTGAAGCTTTCTTT. As protein: CASSQGHDPRRKVGSTEAFF.

The CDR3 sequence: CASSRAGVSEKLFF. CDR3 bases: TGTGCCAGCAGCCGGGCAGGGGTTTCTGAAAAACTGTTTTTT. The chain is built from TRBV7-9 and TRBJ1-4; tentative D call: TRBD1 (6 bases). V was cut by 5 bases and J by 7 bases, with 14 bases left in between. This CDR3 has 14 residues. The germline CDR1 and CDR2 sequences are SEHNR and FQNEAQ (reference sequence).

A few counts support this clonotype. This chain links TRBV7-8 with TRBJ2-5; no clear D gene. Per germline, CDR1 SGHVS and CDR2 FQNEAQ. The V end was cut by 7 bases, the J end by 3 bases, with 9 bases between. The length of the CDR3 is 12 residues. CDR3 sequence: CASKRWEETQYF. In DNA, the CDR3 is TGTGCCAGCAAACGGTGGGAAGAGACCCAGTACTTC.

This clonotype has only a few counts. DNA for the CDR3: TGTGCCAGCAGCTTAGATTTCCGCGCGTATACGCAGTATTTT. It translates to CASSLDFRAYTQYF. V is TRBV7-2 and J is TRBJ2-3, with no clear D. The CDR3 totals 14 residues. Per the germline V gene, CDR1 is SGHTA and CDR2 is FQGNSA. V shed 1 base and J shed 7 bases, with 12 bases lying between them. Supplemented by reference TRBV7-2 and TRBJ2-3, the full variable domain reads GAGVSQSPSNKVTEKGKDVELRCDPISGHTALYWYRQSLGQGLEFLIYFQGNSAPDKSGLPSDRFSAERTGGSVSTLTIQRTQQEDSAVYLCASSLDFRAYTQYFGPGTRLTVL.

The chain carries TRBV20-1 and TRBJ2-7; the D is unclear. Germline CDR1 DFQATT, CDR2 SNEGSKA (reference sequence). This CDR3 is 12 amino acids long. The germline V and J ends were trimmed by 1 base and 5 bases, with 9 bases remaining between them. DNA for the CDR3: TGCAGTGCTAGAGTGCAGATTGACGAGCAGTACTTC. Protein product: CSARVQIDEQYF.

The chain employs TRBV20-1 and TRBJ2-1; perhaps TRBD2 as D (6 bases). V lost 3 bases and J 4 bases, leaving 10 bases between the germline ends. This CDR3 is built from 13 residues. Germline assignment: CDR1 DFQATT and CDR2 SNEGSKA (reference sequence). CDR3 bases: TGCAGTGCTAGGGACTACCTTTACAATGAGCAGTTCTTC. The encoded protein is CSARDYLYNEQFF.

This clonotype was observed a few times. The chain is built from TRBV20-1 and TRBJ2-1; 9 nucleotides agree with TRBD1. With V trimmed by 5 bases and J by 9 bases, 5 bases remained unmatched. This CDR3 is 12 amino acids long. Germline V gives CDR1 DFQATT, CDR2 SNEGSKA (reference sequence). CDR3 nucleotide sequence: TGCAGTGCTCTTGACAGGGGGATTGAGCAGTTCTTC. It translates to CSALDRGIEQFF.

The V gene is TRBV4-3, the J gene TRBJ2-1; TRBD2 agrees at 13 bases. The CDR3 contains 18 residues. Germline V gene data show CDR1 as LGHNA and CDR2 as YSLEER. V shed 1 base and J 7 bases; nucleotides not matched to a gene: 10. The CDR3 region has the DNA TGCGCCAGCAGCCAAGGACTAGCGGGGGGCCCGCCTCGGAATGAGCAGTTCTTC. It encodes CASSQGLAGGPPRNEQFF.

This rearrangement joins TRBV4-2 to TRBJ1-2; D may be TRBD1 (6 bases). Germline values: CDR1 LGHNA, CDR2 YNFKEQ. This CDR3 has 16 amino acids. Trimming removed 1 base at V and 8 bases at J, with 20 bases between. The CDR3 reads CASSQGRITGLGGYTF. CDR3 DNA sequence: TGTGCCAGCAGCCAAGGCCGAATTACAGGGTTGGGAGGCTACACCTTC.

Written as DNA, the CDR3 is TGTGCCAGCAGTTACGCCGCAGATACGCAGTATTTT. Translated, it gives CASSYAADTQYF. The chain couples TRBV6-2 or TRBV6-3 to TRBJ2-3; D is uncertain. V lost 2 bases and J 4 bases, leaving 4 bases between the germline ends. The CDR3 runs to 12 residues. The germline V gene encodes CDR1 MNHEY and CDR2 SVGEGT.

This rearrangement joins TRBV9 to TRBJ2-5; the match to TRBD2 covers 7 bases. J lost 5 bases, V lost 3 bases, and 13 bases had no gene match. The CDR3 length is 16 residues. Per germline, CDR1 SGDLS and CDR2 YYNGEE. CDR3 sequence reads: CASSGGTPGGGETQYF. CDR3 DNA sequence: TGTGCCAGCAGCGGGGGGACTCCGGGAGGAGGTGAGACCCAGTACTTC.